This record covers a single T cell receptor (beta chain). Its antigen is unknown. The sample holds other DNA sequences that translate to the same CDR3. Some clones are missing from TCRdb's copy, which holds only in-frame ones; the method was immunoSEQ multiplex PCR. The sample holds about 2,500,000 clones; approximately 92% are singletons and the top ten take over 0.12%. The data stem from a study of shared clonotypes between healthy human individuals. Study outcomes and limitations: Though the depth was large, rarefaction showed that sorted-subset sequencing was incomplete. Sequencing depth was a factor that was expected to affect clonotype sharing among donors. Naive CD4 clonotypes overlapped across a handful of donors at roughly 5%.

This clonotype was obtained from a man aged 18 to 29 in good health. What was sequenced was naive CD4+ T cells sorted from blood. Subset meaning: CD45RA+ positively selected.

This CDR3 reads CASSPWDRGYEQYF. The DNA of the CDR3 is TGTGCCAGCTCGCCATGGGACAGGGGTTACGAGCAGTACTTC. V usage is TRBV18 and J usage is TRBJ2-7; 10 bases agree with TRBD1. The germline gives CDR1 KGHSH, CDR2 LQKENI. The V segment lost 6 bases and the J segment 4 bases; nucleotides outside the gene matches: 6. This CDR3 contains 14 residues. The whole variable domain, filled in from reference TRBV18 and TRBJ2-7, reads NAGVMQNPRHLVRRRGQEARLRCSPMKGHSHVYWYRQLPEEGLKFMVYLQKENIIDESGMPKERFSAEFPKEGPSILRIQQVVRGDSAAYFCASSPWDRGYEQYFGPGTRLTVT.